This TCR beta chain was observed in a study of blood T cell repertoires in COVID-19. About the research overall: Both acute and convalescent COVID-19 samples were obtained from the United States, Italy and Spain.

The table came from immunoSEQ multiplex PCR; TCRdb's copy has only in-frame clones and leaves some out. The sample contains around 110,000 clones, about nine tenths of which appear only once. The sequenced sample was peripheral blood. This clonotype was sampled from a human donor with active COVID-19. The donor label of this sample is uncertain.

The CDR3 spells CASSQDRRNNEQFF. In DNA form, the CDR3 reads TGCGCCAGCAGCCAAGACCGGAGAAACAATGAGCAGTTCTTC. The V call is TRBV4-3, the J call TRBJ2-1; no firm D call. CDR3 length: 14 residues. Deletions cut 0 bases from V and 5 bases from J, with 8 bases between. Germline V gives CDR1 LGHNA, CDR2 YSLEER.